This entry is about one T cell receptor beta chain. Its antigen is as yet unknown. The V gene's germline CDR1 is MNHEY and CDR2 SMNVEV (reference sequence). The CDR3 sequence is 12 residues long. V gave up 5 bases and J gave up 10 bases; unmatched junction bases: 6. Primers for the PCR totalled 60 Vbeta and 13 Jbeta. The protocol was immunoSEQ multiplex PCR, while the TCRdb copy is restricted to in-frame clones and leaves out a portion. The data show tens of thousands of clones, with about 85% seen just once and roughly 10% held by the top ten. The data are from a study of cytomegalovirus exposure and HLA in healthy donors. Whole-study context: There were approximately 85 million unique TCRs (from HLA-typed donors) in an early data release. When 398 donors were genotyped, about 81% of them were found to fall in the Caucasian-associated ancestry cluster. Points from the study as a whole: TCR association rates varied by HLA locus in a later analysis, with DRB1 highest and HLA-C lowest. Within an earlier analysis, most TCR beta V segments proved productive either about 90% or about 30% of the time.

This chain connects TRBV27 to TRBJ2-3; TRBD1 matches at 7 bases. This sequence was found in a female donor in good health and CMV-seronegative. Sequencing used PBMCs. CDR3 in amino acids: CASSPRQGAQYF. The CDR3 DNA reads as TGTGCCAGCAGTCCGAGACAGGGAGCGCAGTATTTT.